The 18 T cell receptor beta chains below were found in one sample sequenced in a study of early T cells in non-severe SARS-CoV-2 infection. TCRdb analysed the 5' RACE reads with MiXCR anew, one entry per CDR3 protein. The data contain about 50,000 distinct CDR3 sequences, roughly 6.1% of them singletons. Specimen: whole blood, collected at baseline. The receptors here all came from an adult who was a healthcare worker with PCR-confirmed SARS-CoV-2 infection or an uninfected control (not recorded which).

This clonotype was counted between two and nine times. This chain joins TRBV25-1 and TRBJ1-1, with D unresolved. The length of the CDR3 is 13 residues. Germline V gene lookup returns CDR1 MGHDK and CDR2 SYGVNS. Trimming took off 4 bases at V and 4 bases at J, with 10 bases between the two ends. CDR3 DNA sequence: TGTGCCAGCAGTGGGGCAGGCCGCACTGAAGCTTTCTTT. Residues: CASSGAGRTEAFF.

The chain employs TRBV15 and TRBJ1-5, with D unclear. Trimming took 5 bases from V and 3 from J, leaving 11 bases between them. Germline-derived CDR1 and CDR2 are LNHNV and YYDKDF (reference sequence). CDR3 length equals 14 residues. The CDR3 sequence is CATSPGSFNQPQHF. CDR3 DNA sequence: TGTGCCACCAGCCCGGGTAGCTTCAATCAGCCCCAGCATTTT.

In this sample, this clonotype turned up a few times. The chain joins TRBV3-1 to TRBJ2-7; 11 bases agree with TRBD2. Germline CDR1 LGHDT, CDR2 YNNKEL (reference sequence). With V trimmed by 0 bases and J by 5 bases, 3 bases remained unmatched. There are 15 residues in the CDR3. For the CDR3, the DNA is TGTGCCAGCAGCCAAGAACTAGCGGGAGTCGACGAGCAGTACTTC. Its protein is CASSQELAGVDEQYF.

This clonotype was found a few times. The chain is built from TRBV11-2 and TRBJ2-7; the D is unclear. Germline CDR1 is SGHAT and CDR2 is FQNNGV. The V end was cut by 2 bases, the J end by 3 bases, with 11 bases between. This CDR3 is 14 amino acids long. The CDR3: CASSLSVGGYEQYF. CDR3 nucleotides: TGTGCCAGCAGCTTATCAGTGGGCGGCTACGAGCAGTACTTC.

The chain carries TRBV4-3 and TRBJ1-2, with D uncertain. This CDR3 is built from 15 residues. Trimming cost V 0 bases and J 3 bases, with 11 bases left between them. From germline, CDR1 is LGHNA and CDR2 YSLEER. In DNA, the CDR3 is TGCGCCAGCAGCCAAGACTCCCGGGTCCACTATGGCTACACCTTC. It codes for CASSQDSRVHYGYTF.

V and J are TRBV28 and TRBJ2-7; possible D gene TRBD2, 5 bases. Trimming removed 2 bases at V and 4 bases at J, with 9 bases between. The CDR3 totals 13 residues. Germline V gene sequence: CDR1 MDHEN, CDR2 SYDVKM. The CDR3: CASSLPSLYEQYF. The CDR3 bases are TGTGCCAGCAGTTTACCTAGCTTGTACGAGCAGTACTTC.

Many counts were recorded for this clonotype. The chain joins TRBV6-5 to TRBJ2-3; D unclear. This CDR3 is built from 15 residues. Per the germline V gene, CDR1 is MNHEY and CDR2 is SVGAGI. V lost 2 bases, J lost 0 bases, and 9 bases lay in between. The CDR3 nucleotides read TGTGCCAGCAGTTACGACGGCTCTAGCACAGATACGCAGTATTTT. Translating it yields CASSYDGSSTDTQYF.

Ten or more counts support this clonotype. V gene TRBV29-1 combines with J gene TRBJ2-3, with TRBD1 identical over 11 bases. V lost 6 bases and J lost 2; bases outside the gene matches: 4. This CDR3 contains 14 residues. Looked up from germline, CDR1 is SQVTM and CDR2 is ANQGSEA. For the CDR3, the DNA is TGCAGCGTGCGGACAGGGGGCGTCACAGATACGCAGTATTTT. Protein sequence: CSVRTGGVTDTQYF.

The rearrangement uses TRBV14 and TRBJ2-1; D unclear. The CDR3 consists of 14 residues. The V gene's germline CDR1 is SGHDN and CDR2 FVKESK. Trimming took 1 base from V and 10 from J, leaving 14 bases between them. The CDR3 reads CASSQVLVPPEQFF. The CDR3 DNA reads as TGTGCCAGCAGCCAAGTTTTGGTGCCTCCCGAGCAGTTCTTC.

The chain has TRBV7-9 and TRBJ2-7, with 7 bases that match TRBD1. Looked up from germline, CDR1 is SEHNR and CDR2 is FQNEAQ (reference sequence). CDR3 size: 17 residues. V shed 2 bases and J 0 bases; nucleotides not matched to a gene: 10. The CDR3 coding sequence is TGTGCCAGCAGCTTATTTTTGGGACAGCCGGTCTCCTACGAGCAGTACTTC. Its protein product is CASSLFLGQPVSYEQYF. The whole variable domain, remainder taken from reference TRBV7-9 and TRBJ2-7, is DTGVSQNPRHKITKRGQNVTFRCDPISEHNRLYWYRQTLGQGPEFLTYFQNEAQLEKSRLLSDRFSAERPKGSFSTLEIQRTEQGDSAMYLCASSLFLGQPVSYEQYFGPGTRLTVT.

This clonotype was found a few times. The chain employs TRBV7-8 and TRBJ2-1, with 8 bases that match TRBD2. The V segment lost 5 bases and the J segment 7 bases; nucleotides outside the gene matches: 7. Germline V gene data show CDR1 as SGHVS and CDR2 as FQNEAQ. This CDR3 is built from 14 residues. CDR3 in amino acids: CASSRTSSQNEQFF. In nucleotides, the CDR3 is TGTGCCAGCAGCCGGACTAGCAGTCAGAATGAGCAGTTCTTC.

This clonotype was detected many times. The rearrangement uses TRBV6-5 and TRBJ2-6, with 13 bases matching TRBD2. The germline V gene has CDR1 MNHEY and CDR2 SVGAGI. Trimming cost V 6 bases and J 2 bases; bases outside gene matches: 4. This CDR3 has 17 amino acids. The chain's CDR3 is CASSQGLAGPGANVLTF. CDR3 sequence (DNA): TGTGCCAGCAGCCAGGGACTAGCGGGGCCTGGGGCCAACGTCCTGACTTTC.

This clonotype qualifies as medium-sized. The chain couples TRBV29-1 to TRBJ2-3; TRBD2 agrees at 7 bases. The CDR3 has 15 amino acids. CDR1 is SQVTM and CDR2 is ANQGSEA in the germline V gene. The trim removed 1 base at V and 8 bases at J, leaving 12 bases unmatched. The CDR3 protein is CSVEGFLGLPRTQYF. CDR3 nucleotide sequence: TGCAGCGTTGAAGGATTCCTGGGACTACCTCGTACGCAGTATTTT.

This CDR3 reads CASSRSPSGDTQYF. CDR3 sequence (DNA): TGTGCCAGCTCCAGGTCCCCTAGCGGGGATACGCAGTATTTT. The chain has TRBV11-2 and TRBJ2-3; 8 nucleotides agree with TRBD2. CDR1 is SGHAT, CDR2 FQNNGV, per germline. Trimming took 8 bases from V and 6 from J; bases not matched to a gene: 10. This CDR3 contains 14 residues.

CDR3 in DNA: TGTGCCAGCGGAGGTCCGGGACTCTCTAGTACGCAGTATTTT. Protein sequence: CASGGPGLSSTQYF. The chain carries TRBV2 and TRBJ2-3; possibly TRBD2 for D (6 bases). This CDR3 spans 14 amino acids. V gave up 8 bases and J gave up 8 bases, with 20 bases separating them. Germline values: CDR1 SNHLY, CDR2 FYNNEI.

This clonotype has a count of ten or more. V gene TRBV7-2 combines with J gene TRBJ2-3, with 9 bases matching TRBD2. With V trimmed by 6 bases and J by 7 bases, 8 bases remained unmatched. Per the germline V gene, CDR1 is SGHTA and CDR2 is FQGNSA. This CDR3 has 14 amino acids. The CDR3 sequence is CASSSGTSLYTQYF. The CDR3 region has the DNA TGTGCCAGCAGTTCCGGGACTAGCTTGTATACGCAGTATTTT.

This chain uses TRBV20-1 with TRBJ2-3, with D possibly called TRBD1 or TRBD2 (6 bases each). Looked up from germline, CDR1 is DFQATT and CDR2 is SNEGSKA (reference sequence). This CDR3 contains 15 residues. The ends were cut back, 6 bases at V and 3 bases at J, with 19 bases in the middle. The CDR3 nucleotides read TGCAGTGCGCCGTTTGGGGGGCTAGAAACAGATACGCAGTATTTT. Its protein product is CSAPFGGLETDTQYF.

This clonotype has at least ten counts. CDR3 bases: TGTGCCACCAGCCGTGGCAGCGGATACACAGATACGCAGTATTTT. Translated, it gives CATSRGSGYTDTQYF. The chain is built from TRBV15 and TRBJ2-3, with D possibly matching TRBD2 (5 bases). Germline V CDR1 and CDR2: LNHNV, YYDKDF (reference sequence). Trimming removed 5 bases from V and 2 bases from J, with 14 bases in between. The CDR3 is 15 residues long.